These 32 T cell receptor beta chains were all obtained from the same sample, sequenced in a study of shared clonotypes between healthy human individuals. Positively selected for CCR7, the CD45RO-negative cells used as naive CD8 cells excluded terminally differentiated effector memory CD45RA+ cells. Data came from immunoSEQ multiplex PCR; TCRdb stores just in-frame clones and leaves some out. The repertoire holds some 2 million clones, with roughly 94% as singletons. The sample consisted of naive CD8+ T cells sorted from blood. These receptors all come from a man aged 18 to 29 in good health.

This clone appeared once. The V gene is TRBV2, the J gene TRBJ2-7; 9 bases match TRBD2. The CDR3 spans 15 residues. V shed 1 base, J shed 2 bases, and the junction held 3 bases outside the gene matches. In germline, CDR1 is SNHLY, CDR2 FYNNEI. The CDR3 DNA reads TGTGCCAGCAGTGAAGGGGGCGGGAGGGCCTACGAGCAGTACTTC. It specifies CASSEGGGRAYEQYF.

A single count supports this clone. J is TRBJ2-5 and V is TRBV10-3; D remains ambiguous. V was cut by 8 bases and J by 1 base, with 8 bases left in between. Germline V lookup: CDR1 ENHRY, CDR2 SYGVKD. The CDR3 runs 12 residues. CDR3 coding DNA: TGTGCCATCCGAAGTGCCCAAGAGACCCAGTACTTC. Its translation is CAIRSAQETQYF.

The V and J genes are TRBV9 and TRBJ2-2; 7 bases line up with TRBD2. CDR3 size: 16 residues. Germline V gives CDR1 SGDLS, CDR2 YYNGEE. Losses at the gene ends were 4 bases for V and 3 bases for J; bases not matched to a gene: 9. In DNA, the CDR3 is TGTGCCAGCAGCCCTCGGGCGGGGGATCACACCGGGGAGCTGTTTTTT. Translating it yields CASSPRAGDHTGELFF.

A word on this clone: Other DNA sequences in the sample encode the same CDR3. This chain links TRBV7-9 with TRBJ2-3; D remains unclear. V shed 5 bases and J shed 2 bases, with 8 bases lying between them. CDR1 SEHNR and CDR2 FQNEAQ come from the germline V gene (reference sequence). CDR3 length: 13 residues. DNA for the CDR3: TGTGCCAGCAGCCTGGCTACCACAGATACGCAGTATTTT. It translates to CASSLATTDTQYF.

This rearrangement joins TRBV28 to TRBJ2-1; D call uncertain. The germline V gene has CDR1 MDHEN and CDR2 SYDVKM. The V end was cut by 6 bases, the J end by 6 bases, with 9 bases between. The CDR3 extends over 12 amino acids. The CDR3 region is CASRVLANEQFF. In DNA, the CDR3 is TGTGCCAGCAGGGTTTTGGCCAATGAGCAGTTCTTC.

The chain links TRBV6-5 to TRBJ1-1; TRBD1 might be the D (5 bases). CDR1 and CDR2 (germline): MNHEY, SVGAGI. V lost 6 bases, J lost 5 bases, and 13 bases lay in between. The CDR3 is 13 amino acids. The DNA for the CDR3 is TGTGCCAGCAGGTACGGGGGGTCGACTGAAGCTTTCTTT. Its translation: CASRYGGSTEAFF.

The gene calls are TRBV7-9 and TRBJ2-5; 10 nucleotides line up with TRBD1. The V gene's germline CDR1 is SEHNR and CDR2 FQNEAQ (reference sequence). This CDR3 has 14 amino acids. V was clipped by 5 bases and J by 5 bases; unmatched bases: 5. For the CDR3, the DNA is TGTGCCAGCAGCCGGGGGACAGGGGCGGAGACCCAGTACTTC. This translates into CASSRGTGAETQYF.

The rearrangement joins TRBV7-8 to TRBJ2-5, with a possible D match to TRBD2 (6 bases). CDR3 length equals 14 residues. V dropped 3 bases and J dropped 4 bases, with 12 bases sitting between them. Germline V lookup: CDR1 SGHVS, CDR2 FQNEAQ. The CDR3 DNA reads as TGTGCCAGCAGCTTGCGGGACTTAGCAGAGACCCAGTACTTC. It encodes CASSLRDLAETQYF.

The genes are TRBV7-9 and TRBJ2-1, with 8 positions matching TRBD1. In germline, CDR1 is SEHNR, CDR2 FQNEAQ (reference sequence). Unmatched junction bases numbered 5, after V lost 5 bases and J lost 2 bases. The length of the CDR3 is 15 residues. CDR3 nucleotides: TGTGCCAGCAGCGATGGACAGGGTACCTACAATGAGCAGTTCTTC. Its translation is CASSDGQGTYNEQFF.

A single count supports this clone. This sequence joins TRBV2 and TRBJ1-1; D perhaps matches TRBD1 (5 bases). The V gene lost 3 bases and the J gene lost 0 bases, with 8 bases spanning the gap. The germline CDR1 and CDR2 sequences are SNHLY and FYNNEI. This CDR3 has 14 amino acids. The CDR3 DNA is TGTGCCAGCAGTGAGAGGGGACTGAACACTGAAGCTTTCTTT. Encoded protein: CASSERGLNTEAFF.

CDR3 region: CAISEGTSGGQETQYF. The CDR3 DNA is TGTGCCATCAGTGAGGGGACTAGCGGGGGGCAAGAGACCCAGTACTTC. The V gene is TRBV10-3, the J gene TRBJ2-5, with 15 bases matching TRBD2. After removal of 2 bases from V and 2 bases from J, the junction contained 0 bases not matched to a gene. Germline V lookup: CDR1 ENHRY, CDR2 SYGVKD. The CDR3 totals 16 residues.

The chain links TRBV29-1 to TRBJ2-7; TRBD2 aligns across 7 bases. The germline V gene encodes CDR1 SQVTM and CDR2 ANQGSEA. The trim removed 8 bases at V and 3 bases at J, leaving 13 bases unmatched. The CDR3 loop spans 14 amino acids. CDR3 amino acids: CSPIKRGGIYEQYF. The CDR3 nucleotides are TGCAGCCCGATCAAGAGGGGAGGGATCTACGAGCAGTACTTC.

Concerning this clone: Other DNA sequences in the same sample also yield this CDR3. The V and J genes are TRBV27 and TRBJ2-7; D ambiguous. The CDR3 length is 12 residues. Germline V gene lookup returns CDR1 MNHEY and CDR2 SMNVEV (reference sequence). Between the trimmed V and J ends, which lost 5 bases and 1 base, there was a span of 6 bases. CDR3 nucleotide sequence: TGTGCCAGCAGTCCCCTATCCTACGAGCAGTACTTC. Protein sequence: CASSPLSYEQYF.

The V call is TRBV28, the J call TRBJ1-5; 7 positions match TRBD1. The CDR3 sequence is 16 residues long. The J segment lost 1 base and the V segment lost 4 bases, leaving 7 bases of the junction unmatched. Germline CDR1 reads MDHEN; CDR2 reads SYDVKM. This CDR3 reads CASSSIGTESNQPQHF. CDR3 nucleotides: TGTGCCAGCAGTTCGATCGGGACAGAAAGCAATCAGCCCCAGCATTTT.

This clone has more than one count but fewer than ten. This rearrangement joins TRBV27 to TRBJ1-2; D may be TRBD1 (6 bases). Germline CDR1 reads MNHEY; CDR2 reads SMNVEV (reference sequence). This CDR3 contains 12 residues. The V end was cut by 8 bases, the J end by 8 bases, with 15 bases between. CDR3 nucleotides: TGTGCCAGCTCCCGGGTGGGGGCCGGCTACACCTTC. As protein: CASSRVGAGYTF.

The CDR3 bases are TGTGCCAGCAATCTAGTACCCGGATACCTTCAAGAGACCCAGTACTTC. Its translation is CASNLVPGYLQETQYF. The genes are TRBV7-2 and TRBJ2-5, with D uncertain. This CDR3 has 16 amino acids. The V end was cut by 7 bases, the J end by 2 bases, with 20 bases between. The V gene's germline CDR1 is SGHTA and CDR2 FQGNSA. Together with reference TRBV7-2 and TRBJ2-5, the CDR3 gives the full variable domain: GAGVSQSPSNKVTEKGKDVELRCDPISGHTALYWYRQSLGQGLEFLIYFQGNSAPDKSGLPSDRFSAERTGGSVSTLTIQRTQQEDSAVYLCASNLVPGYLQETQYFGPGTRLLVL.

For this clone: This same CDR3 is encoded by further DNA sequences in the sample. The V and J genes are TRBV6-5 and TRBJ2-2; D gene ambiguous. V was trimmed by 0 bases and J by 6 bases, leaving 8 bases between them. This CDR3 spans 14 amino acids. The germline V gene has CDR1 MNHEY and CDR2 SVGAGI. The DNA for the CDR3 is TGTGCCAGCAGTTACTCCCCGGGTTCCGGGGAGCTGTTTTTT. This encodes CASSYSPGSGELFF.

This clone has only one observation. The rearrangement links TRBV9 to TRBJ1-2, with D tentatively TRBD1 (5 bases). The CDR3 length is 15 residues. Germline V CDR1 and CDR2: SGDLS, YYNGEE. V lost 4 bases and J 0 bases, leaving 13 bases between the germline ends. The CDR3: CASSSDGTANYGYTF. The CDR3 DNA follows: TGTGCCAGCAGCTCCGACGGGACGGCTAACTATGGCTACACCTTC.

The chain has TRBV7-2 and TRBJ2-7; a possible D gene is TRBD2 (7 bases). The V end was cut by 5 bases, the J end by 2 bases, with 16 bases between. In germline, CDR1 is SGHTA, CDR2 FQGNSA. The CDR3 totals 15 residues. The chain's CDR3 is CASSPGGQYAYEQYF. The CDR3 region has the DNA TGTGCCAGCAGCCCGGGAGGACAGTATGCCTACGAGCAGTACTTC.

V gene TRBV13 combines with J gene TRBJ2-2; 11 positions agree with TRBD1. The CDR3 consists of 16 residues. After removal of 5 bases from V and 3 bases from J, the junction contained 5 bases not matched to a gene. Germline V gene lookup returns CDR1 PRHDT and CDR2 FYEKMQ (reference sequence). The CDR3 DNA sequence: TGTGCCAGCAGCCTCGGACAGGGGGCCGACACCGGGGAGCTGTTTTTT. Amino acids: CASSLGQGADTGELFF.

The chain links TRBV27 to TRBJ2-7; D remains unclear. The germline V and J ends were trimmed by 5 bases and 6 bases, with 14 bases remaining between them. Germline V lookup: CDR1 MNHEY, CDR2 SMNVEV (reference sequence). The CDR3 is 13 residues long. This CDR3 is CASSIAKGSEQYF. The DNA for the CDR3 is TGTGCCAGCAGTATTGCAAAAGGCAGCGAGCAGTACTTC.

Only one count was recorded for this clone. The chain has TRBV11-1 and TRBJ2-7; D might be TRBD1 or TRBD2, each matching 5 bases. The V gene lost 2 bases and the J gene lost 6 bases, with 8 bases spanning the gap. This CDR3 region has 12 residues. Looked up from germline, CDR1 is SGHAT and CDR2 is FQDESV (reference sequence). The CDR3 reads CASSLLGVEQYF. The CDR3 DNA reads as TGTGCCAGCAGCTTATTGGGGGTCGAGCAGTACTTC.

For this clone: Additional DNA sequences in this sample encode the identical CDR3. The CDR3 loop is CASSEGRGAAYEQYF. The CDR3 DNA sequence: TGTGCCAGCAGTGAGGGCAGGGGTGCCGCCTACGAGCAGTACTTC. This rearrangement joins TRBV6-1 to TRBJ2-7, with a weak D call TRBD1 (6 bases). The V end was cut by 3 bases, the J end by 2 bases, with 14 bases between. The length of the CDR3 is 15 residues. The germline V gene encodes CDR1 MNHNS and CDR2 SASEGT.

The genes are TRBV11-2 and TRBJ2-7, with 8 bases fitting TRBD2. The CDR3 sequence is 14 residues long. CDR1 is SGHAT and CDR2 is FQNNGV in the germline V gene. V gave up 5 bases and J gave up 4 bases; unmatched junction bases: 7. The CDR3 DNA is TGTGCCAGCAGCCGAGCGGGGGTTGGGTACGAGCAGTACTTC. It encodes CASSRAGVGYEQYF.

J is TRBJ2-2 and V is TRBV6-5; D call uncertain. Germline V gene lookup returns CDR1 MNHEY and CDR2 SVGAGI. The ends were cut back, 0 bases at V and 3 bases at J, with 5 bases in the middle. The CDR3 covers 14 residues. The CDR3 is CASSYSFDTGELFF. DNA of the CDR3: TGTGCCAGCAGTTACTCTTTCGACACCGGGGAGCTGTTTTTT.

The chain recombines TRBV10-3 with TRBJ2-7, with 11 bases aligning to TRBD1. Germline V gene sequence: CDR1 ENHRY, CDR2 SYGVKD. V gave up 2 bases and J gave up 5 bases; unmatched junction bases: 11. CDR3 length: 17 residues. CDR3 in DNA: TGTGCCATCAGTGAGGTAACTTCGGGACAGGGGGGCCACGAGCAGTACTTC. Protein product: CAISEVTSGQGGHEQYF.

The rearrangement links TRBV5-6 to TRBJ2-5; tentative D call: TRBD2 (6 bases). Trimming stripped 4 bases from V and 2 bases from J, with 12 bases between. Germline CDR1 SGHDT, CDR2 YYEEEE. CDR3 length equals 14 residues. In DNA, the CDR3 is TGTGCCAGCAGCGAAGGGGACTTTCAAGAGACCCAGTACTTC. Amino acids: CASSEGDFQETQYF.

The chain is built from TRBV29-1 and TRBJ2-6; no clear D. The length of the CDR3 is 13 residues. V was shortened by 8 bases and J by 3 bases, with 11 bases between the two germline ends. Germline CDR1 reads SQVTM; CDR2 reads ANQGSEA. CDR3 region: CSSVPVGANVLTF. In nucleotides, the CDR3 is TGCAGCTCGGTCCCGGTTGGGGCCAACGTCCTGACTTTC.

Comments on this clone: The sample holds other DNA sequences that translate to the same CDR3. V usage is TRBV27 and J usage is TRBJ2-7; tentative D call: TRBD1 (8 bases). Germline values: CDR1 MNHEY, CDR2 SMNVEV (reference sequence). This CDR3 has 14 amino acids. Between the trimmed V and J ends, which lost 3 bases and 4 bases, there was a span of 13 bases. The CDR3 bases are TGTGCCAGCAGTTTGACAGGGGAGGGGTACGAGCAGTACTTC. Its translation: CASSLTGEGYEQYF.

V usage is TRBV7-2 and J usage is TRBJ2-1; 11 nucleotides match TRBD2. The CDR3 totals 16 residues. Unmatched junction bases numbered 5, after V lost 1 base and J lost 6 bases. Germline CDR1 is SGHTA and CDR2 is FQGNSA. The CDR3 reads CASSLVVAGGPNEQFF. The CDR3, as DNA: TGTGCCAGCAGCTTAGTCGTAGCGGGAGGGCCCAATGAGCAGTTCTTC.

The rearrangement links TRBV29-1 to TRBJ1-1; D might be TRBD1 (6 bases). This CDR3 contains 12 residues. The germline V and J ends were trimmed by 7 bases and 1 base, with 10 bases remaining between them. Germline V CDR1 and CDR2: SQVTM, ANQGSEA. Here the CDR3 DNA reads TGCAGCGCCACGACAGGGAACACTGAAGCTTTCTTT. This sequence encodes CSATTGNTEAFF.

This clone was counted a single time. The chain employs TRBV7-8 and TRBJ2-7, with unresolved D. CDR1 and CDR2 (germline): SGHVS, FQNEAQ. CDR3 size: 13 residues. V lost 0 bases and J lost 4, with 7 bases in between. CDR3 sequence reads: CASSLALSYEQYF. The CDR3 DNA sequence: TGTGCCAGCAGCTTAGCGCTCTCTTACGAGCAGTACTTC. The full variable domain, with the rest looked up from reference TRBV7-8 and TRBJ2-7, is GAGVSQSPRYKVAKRGQDVALRCDPISGHVSLFWYQQALGQGPEFLTYFQNEAQLDKSGLPSDRFFAERPEGSVSTLKIQRTQQEDSAVYLCASSLALSYEQYFGPGTRLTVT.